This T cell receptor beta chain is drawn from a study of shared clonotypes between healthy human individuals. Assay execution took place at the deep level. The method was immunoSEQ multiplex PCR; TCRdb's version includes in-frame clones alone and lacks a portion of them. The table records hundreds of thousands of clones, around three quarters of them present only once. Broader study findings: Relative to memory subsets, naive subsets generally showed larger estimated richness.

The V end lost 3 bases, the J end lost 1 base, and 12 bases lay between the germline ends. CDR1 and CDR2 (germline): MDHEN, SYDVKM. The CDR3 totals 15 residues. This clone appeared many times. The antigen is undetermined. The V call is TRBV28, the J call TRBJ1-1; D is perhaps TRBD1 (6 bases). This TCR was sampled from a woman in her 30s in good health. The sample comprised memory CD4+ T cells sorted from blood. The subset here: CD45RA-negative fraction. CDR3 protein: CASSFGLRGNTEAFF. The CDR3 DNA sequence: TGTGCCAGCAGTTTTGGACTCAGGGGGAACACTGAAGCTTTCTTT.